This paragraph covers one TCR beta chain sequence. What antigen it recognizes has not been identified. Base qualities were left out, and no much larger clone turns up one base away. The library relied on the immunoSEQ multiplex PCR assay. The clones in this table, taken by TCRdb from immuneACCESS, are in-frame only. Not every clone is retained; where verified, under half of the shortfall comes from an unresolved V gene, and the cause of the rest is unknown. This sample is represented by about 69,000 clones; over 80% of them were singletons. The top ten hold approximately 4.6% of the sample. The germline V gene supplies CDR1 MRHNA and CDR2 SNTAGT. V is pruned by 4 bases and J by 6 bases, leaving 9 bases of the junction without a gene match. Reading from cysteine to phenylalanine, the CDR3 counts 16 amino acids. This entry keeps only the CDR3 DNA: 48 bases, framed from base 1. The record originates from a study of technical replicates of blood from a handful of donors (dated by TCRdb to the late 2010s).

The rearranged segments are TRBV6-4 and TRBJ2-4; a stretch of 10 junction bases matches TRBD2. This receptor was identified in a human donor in good health. Some clones in this sample may be carry-over from other donors' samples. The sequencing sample was made of PBMCs. DNA sequence: TGTGCCAGCAGTGCTGACGCTAGCGGGGGCGGAAACATTCAGTACTTC. This gives the protein CASSADASGGGNIQYF.